This TCR beta chain derives from a study of early T cells in non-severe SARS-CoV-2 infection. Study-level information: RNA in bulk from unsorted whole blood was sequenced, and chains were unpaired.

Individual cDNA molecules each received unique molecular identifiers attached to them. TCRdb reprocessed the 5' RACE reads via MiXCR and lists one record per CDR3 protein. The sample lists about 54,000 distinct CDR3 sequences, around 7% occurring once. This clonotype came up a few times. Its specificity is unknown. Germline V gene sequence: CDR1 LGHNA, CDR2 YSLEER. V was clipped by 0 bases and J by 3 bases, with 10 bases between them. CDR3 length: 15 amino acids. The study's findings and limits: Private and CD4 specificities were missed by VDJdb matching, skewed to anti-spike CD8.

The sample here was whole blood, taken at baseline. J is TRBJ2-3 and V is TRBV4-3; perhaps TRBD1 as D (6 bases). This clonotype originated in an adult who was a healthcare worker with PCR-confirmed SARS-CoV-2 infection or an uninfected control (not recorded which). CDR3 region: CASSQEGQGTDTQYF. CDR3 nucleotides: TGCGCCAGCAGCCAAGAGGGGCAGGGGACAGATACGCAGTATTTT.